The present T cell receptor beta chain was sequenced within a study of T-cell reconstitution after alpha-beta-depleted transplantation in children. Study-wide results and caveats: Newly produced T cells mostly provided counts and TCRbeta diversity after one year, as hyperexpanded clones declined. After transplant, at about two months, alpha-beta T cells were reportedly derived from several hundred expanded graft clones. For some patients, TCRbeta diversity was high at day 60 because of recipient T cells and thymic progenitors that survived.

This CDR3 spans 18 amino acids. The germline V gene encodes CDR1 SGHAT and CDR2 FQDESV (reference sequence). Trimming pared 3 bases from V and 0 bases from J, leaving 18 bases between. The table lists this clonotype with a few counts. What it recognizes is unknown. Unique molecular identifiers were used to barcode this TCRbeta library. TCRdb reprocessed the PCR reads with MiXCR, giving one entry per CDR3 protein. The sample has 200,000 or so distinct CDR3 sequences, approximately 8% seen once. The TCR comes from a male patient between 2 and 10 years old who had a stem cell transplant for acute myeloid leukemia, so the T cells may come from the graft donor. Sequences were derived from PBMCs, mostly from graft donor cells, sampled 360 days after TCRalphabeta/CD19-depleted stem cell transplant. The chain employs TRBV11-1 and TRBJ1-3; D is perhaps TRBD1 (5 bases). DNA of the CDR3: TGTGCCAGCAGCTTGGGTGGACCGGGACGCTACTCTGGAAACACCATATATTTT. Residues: CASSLGGPGRYSGNTIYF.